The 11 T cell receptor beta chains presented below share a single source sample, sequenced in a study of blood T cell repertoires in COVID-19. Profiling relied on immunoSEQ multiplex PCR, and the TCRdb table lists in-frame clones only, not all of them. The repertoire holds a few hundred thousand clones, with 88% as singletons. The sample consisted of PBMCs or T cells enriched from blood (not recorded which). The receptors were gathered from a man aged 25-45 years who had recovered from COVID-19.

This clone was counted only a few times. The genes are TRBV5-1 and TRBJ2-7; TRBD1 is a possible D gene (5 bases). This CDR3 region has 13 residues. Germline CDR1 is SGHRS and CDR2 is YFSETQ. Deletions cut 7 bases from V and 0 bases from J, with 11 bases between. The CDR3 bases are TGCGCCAGCGCCGTCAGGGACTCCTACGAGCAGTACTTC. Residues: CASAVRDSYEQYF. The full variable domain, with the rest looked up from reference TRBV5-1 and TRBJ2-7, is KAGVTQTPRYLIKTRGQQVTLSCSPISGHRSVSWYQQTPGQGLQFLFEYFSETQRNKGNFPGRFSGRQFSNSRSEMNVSTLELGDSALYLCASAVRDSYEQYFGPGTRLTVT.

The chain combines TRBV6-5 with TRBJ1-1; 8 bases are shared with TRBD1. With 6 bases clipped from V and 3 bases from J, the junction kept 6 bases outside the gene matches. Germline V gene data show CDR1 as MNHEY and CDR2 as SVGAGI. CDR3 length: 14 residues. DNA for the CDR3: TGTGCCAGCAGGCCGACAGGGGATTACACTGAAGCTTTCTTT. Amino acids: CASRPTGDYTEAFF.

In this sample, this clone turned up once. The chain uses TRBV3-1 (or the pseudogene TRBV3-2) and TRBJ2-3; 11 nucleotides line up with TRBD2. This CDR3 is built from 16 residues. CDR1 and CDR2 from the germline V gene are LGHDT and YNNKEL (reference sequence). V shed 6 bases and J 2 bases; nucleotides not matched to a gene: 7. CDR3 loop: CASRQVAGGNTDTQYF. In nucleotides, the CDR3 is TGTGCCAGCAGACAGGTAGCGGGGGGGAACACAGATACGCAGTATTTT.

The chain is built from TRBV13 and TRBJ2-2; weak D call: TRBD2 (7 bases). The CDR3 runs to 16 residues. V lost 5 bases, J lost 3 bases, and 16 bases lay in between. Germline CDR1 is PRHDT and CDR2 is FYEKMQ (reference sequence). CDR3 DNA: TGTGCCAGCAGCATCAAAGGGGGGGGCCACACCGGGGAGCTGTTTTTT. It translates to CASSIKGGGHTGELFF.

The chain recombines TRBV18 with TRBJ2-3; maybe TRBD1 (6 bases). The CDR3 spans 17 residues. Germline V lookup: CDR1 KGHSH, CDR2 LQKENI. Trimming cost V 0 bases and J 1 base, with 14 bases left between them. This CDR3 reads CASSPPQGIVGTDTQYF. CDR3 nucleotide sequence: TGTGCCAGCTCACCACCTCAGGGGATAGTTGGCACAGATACGCAGTATTTT. Looking up the rest from reference TRBV18 and TRBJ2-3 gives the full variable domain: NAGVMQNPRHLVRRRGQEARLRCSPMKGHSHVYWYRQLPEEGLKFMVYLQKENIIDESGMPKERFSAEFPKEGPSILRIQQVVRGDSAAYFCASSPPQGIVGTDTQYFGPGTRLTVL.

This clone showed up just a few times. This chain uses TRBV20-1 with TRBJ1-4; no clear D. Trimming took off 3 bases at V and 0 bases at J, with 14 bases between the two ends. The V gene's germline CDR1 is DFQATT and CDR2 SNEGSKA (reference sequence). This CDR3 region has 16 residues. The CDR3 bases are TGCAGTGCTAGTAGGACGGGATTTACAACTAATGAAAAACTGTTTTTT. Residues: CSASRTGFTTNEKLFF.

Notes on this clone: Additional DNA sequences in this sample encode the identical CDR3. The chain employs TRBV5-1 and TRBJ2-7; 9 nucleotides align to TRBD1. From germline, CDR1 is SGHRS and CDR2 YFSETQ. CDR3 length: 14 residues. With V trimmed by 3 bases and J by 1 base, 2 bases remained unmatched. As DNA, the CDR3 is TGCGCCAGCAGCTCGACAGGGGGATCCTACGAGCAGTACTTC. This sequence encodes CASSSTGGSYEQYF.

The chain links TRBV19 to TRBJ1-2; perhaps TRBD1 as D (5 bases). Germline loops: CDR1 LNHDA, CDR2 SQIVND (reference sequence). The CDR3 consists of 14 residues. V lost 4 bases and J lost 6, with 15 bases in between. CDR3 protein: CASSTEWGGDGYTF. The CDR3 DNA follows: TGTGCCAGTAGTACCGAATGGGGGGGAGATGGCTACACCTTC.

The chain employs TRBV25-1 and TRBJ1-1; 7 bases fit TRBD1. Unmatched junction bases numbered 8, after V lost 5 bases and J lost 2 bases. This CDR3 region has 15 residues. Germline loops: CDR1 MGHDK, CDR2 SYGVNS. This CDR3 is CASSNSRTGNTEAFF. CDR3 bases: TGTGCCAGCAGTAACTCCCGGACAGGAAACACTGAAGCTTTCTTT.

The V gene is TRBV27, the J gene TRBJ1-1, with D unclear. The CDR3 runs 15 residues. Germline-derived CDR1 and CDR2 are MNHEY and SMNVEV (reference sequence). V lost 5 bases and J 1 base, leaving 14 bases between the germline ends. The CDR3 bases are TGTGCCAGCAGTACCTCTCCCGGGTCGAACACTGAAGCTTTCTTT. Translated, it gives CASSTSPGSNTEAFF.

The chain joins TRBV5-4 to TRBJ1-2; a weak D match, TRBD1 (5 bases). V lost 4 bases and J 2 bases, leaving 9 bases between the germline ends. CDR1 and CDR2 from the germline V gene are SGHNT and YYREEE (reference sequence). The CDR3 extends over 13 amino acids. The CDR3 coding sequence is TGTGCCAGCAGCCTGGACACGAACTATGGCTACACCTTC. It specifies CASSLDTNYGYTF.